The subject of this entry is one TCR beta chain. The data stem from a study of blood T cell repertoires in COVID-19. Study-level information: Samples came from the United States, Italy and Spain, spanning acute and convalescent COVID-19. Sources were T cells, B-cell-depleted T cells, or PBMCs; the material itself was cDNA or gDNA.

Measured with immunoSEQ multiplex PCR; TCRdb has only the in-frame clones, and not every one. The profile shows 250,000 or so clones, about 70% of them singletons. This CDR3 region has 17 residues. This chain joins TRBV21-1 and TRBJ2-5; the tabulated D call, TRBD1, remains unverified against the DNA. TRBV21-1 is tagged as a pseudogene. The specimen sequenced was peripheral blood. This receptor was taken from a woman aged 80 or older with acute or convalescent COVID-19. For the CDR3, the DNA is TGTGCCAGCAGCAAGTGTGTTCCCAGGGCCGGGCCGGAGACCCAGTACTTC. Its translation is CASSKCVPRAGPETQYF.